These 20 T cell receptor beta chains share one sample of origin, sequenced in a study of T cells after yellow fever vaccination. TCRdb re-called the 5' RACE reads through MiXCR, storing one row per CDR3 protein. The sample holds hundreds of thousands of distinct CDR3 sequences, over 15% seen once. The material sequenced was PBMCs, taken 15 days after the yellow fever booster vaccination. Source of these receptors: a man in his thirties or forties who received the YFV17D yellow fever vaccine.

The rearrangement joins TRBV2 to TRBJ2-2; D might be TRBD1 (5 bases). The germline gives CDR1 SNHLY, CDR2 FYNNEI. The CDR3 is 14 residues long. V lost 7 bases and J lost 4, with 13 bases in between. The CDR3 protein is CASTDRQRTGELFF. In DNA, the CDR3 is TGTGCCAGCACGGACCGACAGCGCACCGGGGAGCTGTTTTTT.

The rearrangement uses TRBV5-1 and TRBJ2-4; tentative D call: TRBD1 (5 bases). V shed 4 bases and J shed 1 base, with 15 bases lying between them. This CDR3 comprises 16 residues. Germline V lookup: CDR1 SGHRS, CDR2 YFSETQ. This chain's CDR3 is CASSASGMGAKNIQYF. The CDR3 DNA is TGCGCCAGCAGCGCCTCAGGGATGGGGGCCAAAAACATTCAGTACTTC.

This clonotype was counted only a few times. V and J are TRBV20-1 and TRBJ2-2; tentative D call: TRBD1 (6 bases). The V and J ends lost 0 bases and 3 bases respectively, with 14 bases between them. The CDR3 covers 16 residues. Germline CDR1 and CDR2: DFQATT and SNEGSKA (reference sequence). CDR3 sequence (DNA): TGCAGTGCTAGAGATAATCACAGGGTAGACACCGGGGAGCTGTTTTTT. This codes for CSARDNHRVDTGELFF.

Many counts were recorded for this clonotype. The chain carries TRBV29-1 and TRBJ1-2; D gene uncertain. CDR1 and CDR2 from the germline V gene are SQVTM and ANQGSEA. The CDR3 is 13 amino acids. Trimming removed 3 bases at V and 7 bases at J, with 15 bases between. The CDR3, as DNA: TGCAGCGTTGACGGCGCGGACTCCTCTGGCTACACCTTC. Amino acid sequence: CSVDGADSSGYTF.

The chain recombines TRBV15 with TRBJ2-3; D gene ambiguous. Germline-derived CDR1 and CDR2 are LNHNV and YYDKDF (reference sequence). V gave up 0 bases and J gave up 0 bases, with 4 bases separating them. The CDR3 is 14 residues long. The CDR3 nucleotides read TGTGCCACCAGCAGAGATTTCAGCACAGATACGCAGTATTTT. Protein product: CATSRDFSTDTQYF.

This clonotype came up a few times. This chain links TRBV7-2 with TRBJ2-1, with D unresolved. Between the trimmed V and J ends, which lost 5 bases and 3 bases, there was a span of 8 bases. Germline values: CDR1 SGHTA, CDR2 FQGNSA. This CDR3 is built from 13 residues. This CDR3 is CASSRTNYNEQFF. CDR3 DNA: TGTGCCAGCAGCAGAACAAACTACAATGAGCAGTTCTTC.

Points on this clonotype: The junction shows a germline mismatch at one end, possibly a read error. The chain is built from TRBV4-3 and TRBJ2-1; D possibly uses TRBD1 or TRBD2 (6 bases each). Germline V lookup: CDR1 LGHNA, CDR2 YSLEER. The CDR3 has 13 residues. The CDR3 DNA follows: TGCGCCAGCAGCCAAGACGAGGGGGGACAAACGGGATTC. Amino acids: CASSQDEGGQTGF.

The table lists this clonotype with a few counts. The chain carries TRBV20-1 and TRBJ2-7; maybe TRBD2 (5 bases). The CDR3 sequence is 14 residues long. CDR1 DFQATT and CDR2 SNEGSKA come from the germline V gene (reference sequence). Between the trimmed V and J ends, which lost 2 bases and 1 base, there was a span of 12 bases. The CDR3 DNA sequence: TGCAGTGCTAGACCGGGAAGCCAATCCTACGAGCAGTACTTC. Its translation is CSARPGSQSYEQYF.

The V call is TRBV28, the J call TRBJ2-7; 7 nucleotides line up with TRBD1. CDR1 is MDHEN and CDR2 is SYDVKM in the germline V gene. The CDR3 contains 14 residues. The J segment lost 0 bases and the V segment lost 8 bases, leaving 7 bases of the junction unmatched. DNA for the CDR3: TGTGCCAGCGGGGGACAGACCGCCTCCTACGAGCAGTACTTC. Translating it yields CASGGQTASYEQYF. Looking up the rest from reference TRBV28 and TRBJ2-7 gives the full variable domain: DVKVTQSSRYLVKRTGEKVFLECVQDMDHENMFWYRQDPGLGLRLIYFSYDVKMKEKGDIPEGYSVSREKKERFSLILESASTNQTSMYLCASGGQTASYEQYFGPGTRLTVT.

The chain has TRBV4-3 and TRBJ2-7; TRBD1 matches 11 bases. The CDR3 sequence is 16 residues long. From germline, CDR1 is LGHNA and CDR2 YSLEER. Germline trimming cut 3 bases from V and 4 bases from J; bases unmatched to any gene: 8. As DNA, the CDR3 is TGCGCCAGCAGCCACGACCCGGGACAGGGGGTTTACGAGCAGTACTTC. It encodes CASSHDPGQGVYEQYF.

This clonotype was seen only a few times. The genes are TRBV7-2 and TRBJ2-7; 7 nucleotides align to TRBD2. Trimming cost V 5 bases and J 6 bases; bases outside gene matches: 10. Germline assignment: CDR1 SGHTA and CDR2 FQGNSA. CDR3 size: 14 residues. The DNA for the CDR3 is TGTGCCAGCAGCGTCCCTACGGGGGGATCCGAGCAGTACTTC. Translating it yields CASSVPTGGSEQYF.

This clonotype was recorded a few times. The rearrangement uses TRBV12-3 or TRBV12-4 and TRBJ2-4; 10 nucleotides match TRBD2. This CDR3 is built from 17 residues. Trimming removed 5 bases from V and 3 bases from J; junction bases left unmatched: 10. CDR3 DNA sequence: TGTGCCAGCAGTGATAGCGGGAGGCGGGGGGGCAAAAACATTCAGTACTTC. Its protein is CASSDSGRRGGKNIQYF.

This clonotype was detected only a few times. In DNA form, the CDR3 reads TGTGCCAGCAGTTTATTCGGGGGGGAGACCCAGTACTTC. Protein product: CASSLFGGETQYF. The chain couples TRBV27 to TRBJ2-5; TRBD2 matches 7 bases. Germline V CDR1 and CDR2: MNHEY, SMNVEV (reference sequence). With V trimmed by 1 base and J by 5 bases, 1 base remained unmatched. The CDR3 is made up of 13 amino acids.

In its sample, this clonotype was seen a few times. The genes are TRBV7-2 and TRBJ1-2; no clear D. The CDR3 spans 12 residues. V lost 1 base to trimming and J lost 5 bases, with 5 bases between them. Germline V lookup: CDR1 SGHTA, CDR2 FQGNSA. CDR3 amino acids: CASSLVQYGYTF. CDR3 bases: TGTGCCAGCAGCTTAGTCCAGTATGGCTACACCTTC.

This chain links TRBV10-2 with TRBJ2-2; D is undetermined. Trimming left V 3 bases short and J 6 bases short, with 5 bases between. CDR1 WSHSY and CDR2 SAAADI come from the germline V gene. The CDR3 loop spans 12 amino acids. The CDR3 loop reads CASSDIAGELFF. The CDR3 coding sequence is TGCGCCAGCAGTGATATAGCCGGGGAGCTGTTTTTT.

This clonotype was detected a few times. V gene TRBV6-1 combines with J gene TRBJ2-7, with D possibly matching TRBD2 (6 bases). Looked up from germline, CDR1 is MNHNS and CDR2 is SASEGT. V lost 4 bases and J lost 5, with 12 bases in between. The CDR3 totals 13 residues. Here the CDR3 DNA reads TGTGCCAGCAGTGGCTTCGGAGGGAACGAGCAGTACTTC. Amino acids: CASSGFGGNEQYF.

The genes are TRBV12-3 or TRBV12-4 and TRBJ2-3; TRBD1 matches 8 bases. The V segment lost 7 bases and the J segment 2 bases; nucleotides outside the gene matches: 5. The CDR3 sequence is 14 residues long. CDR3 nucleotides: TGTGCCAGCACCCCGGGACAGGCCACAGATACGCAGTATTTT. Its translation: CASTPGQATDTQYF.

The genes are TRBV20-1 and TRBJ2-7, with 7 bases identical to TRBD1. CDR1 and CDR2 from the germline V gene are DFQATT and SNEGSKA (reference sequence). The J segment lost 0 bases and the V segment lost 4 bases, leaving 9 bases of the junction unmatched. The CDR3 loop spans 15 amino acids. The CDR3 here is CSATSIDRDSYEQYF. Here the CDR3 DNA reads TGCAGTGCTACCTCTATCGACAGGGACTCCTACGAGCAGTACTTC.

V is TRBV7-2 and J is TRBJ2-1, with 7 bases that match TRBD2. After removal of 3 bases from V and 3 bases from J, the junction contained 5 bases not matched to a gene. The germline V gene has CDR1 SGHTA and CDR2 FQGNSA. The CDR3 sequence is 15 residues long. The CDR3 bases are TGTGCCAGCAGCTTGAGGCGGGAGTACTACAATGAGCAGTTCTTC. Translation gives CASSLRREYYNEQFF.

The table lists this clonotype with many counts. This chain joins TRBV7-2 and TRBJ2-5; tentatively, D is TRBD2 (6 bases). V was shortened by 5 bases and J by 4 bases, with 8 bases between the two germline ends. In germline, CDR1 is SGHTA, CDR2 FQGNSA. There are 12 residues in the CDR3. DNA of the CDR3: TGTGCCAGCAGCCGGGGGTTAGAGACCCAGTACTTC. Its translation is CASSRGLETQYF.